Below are 20 T cell receptor beta chains sequenced from a single sample in a study of shared clonotypes between healthy human individuals. Clones were read by immunoSEQ multiplex PCR, and TCRdb kept only the in-frame ones, dropping some. The sample carries 2 million to 3 million clones, over 85% recorded once. Sequenced material: naive CD4+ T cells from PBMCs. The subset denotes: CD45RA+ positively selected. These receptors came from a man between 18 and 35 years old in good health. Some clones in this sample may be carry-over from other donors' samples.

The V call is TRBV11-2, the J call TRBJ2-1; 7 bases line up with TRBD2. The V gene end was trimmed by 1 base and the J gene end by 7 bases; junction bases not matched to a gene: 7. Germline CDR1 reads SGHAT; CDR2 reads FQNNGV. The CDR3 runs 15 residues. CDR3 DNA sequence: TGTGCCAGCAGCTTAGCGGGAGGTTACGGAAATGAGCAGTTCTTC. It encodes CASSLAGGYGNEQFF. The whole variable domain, filled in from reference TRBV11-2 and TRBJ2-1, reads EAGVAQSPRYKIIEKRQSVAFWCNPISGHATLYWYQQILGQGPKLLIQFQNNGVVDDSQLPKDRFSAERLKGVDSTLKIQPAKLEDSAVYLCASSLAGGYGNEQFFGPGTRLTVL.

A single count supports this clone. This sample also contains other DNA sequences that code for the same CDR3. The CDR3 nucleotides are TGTGCCAGCAGTTGGGGAGGTTATCTCTCTGGAAACACCATATATTTT. Translation gives CASSWGGYLSGNTIYF. V usage is TRBV5-4 and J usage is TRBJ1-3; no reliable D call. The CDR3 totals 16 residues. The V end was cut by 5 bases, the J end by 0 bases, with 15 bases between. Germline V gene lookup returns CDR1 SGHNT and CDR2 YYREEE (reference sequence).

The V gene is TRBV19, the J gene TRBJ2-1; D is possibly TRBD2 (6 bases). The CDR3 consists of 14 residues. Trimming removed 7 bases at V and 10 bases at J, with 20 bases between. Germline V gene lookup returns CDR1 LNHDA and CDR2 SQIVND (reference sequence). The CDR3 sequence: CASIGGGPTWEQFF. The CDR3, as DNA: TGTGCCAGTATTGGGGGAGGACCCACTTGGGAGCAGTTCTTC.

Remarks on this clone: Relative to the germline gene, one junction end is altered; a read error may explain this. The chain uses TRBV5-5 and TRBJ2-3; 12 nucleotides agree with TRBD2. The CDR3 consists of 16 residues. Germline CDR1 is SGHKS and CDR2 is YYEKEE (reference sequence). CDR3 residues: CASSLSTGLAGGVVEF. The DNA for the CDR3 is TGTGCCAGCAGCTTGTCAACAGGGCTAGCGGGAGGGGTCGTTGAATTT.

A note on this clone: The same CDR3 arises from other DNA sequences in this sample as well. The rearrangement uses TRBV11-3 and TRBJ1-2; no firm D call. The V gene's germline CDR1 is SGHNT and CDR2 YENEEA. This CDR3 comprises 13 residues. The V end lost 1 base, the J end lost 8 bases, and 11 bases lay between the germline ends. For the CDR3, the DNA is TGTGCCAGCAGCTTAGCGATCCAACCGGGCTACACCTTC. Translated: CASSLAIQPGYTF.

The rearrangement uses TRBV7-9 and TRBJ2-1; 10 bases agree with TRBD2. The germline V gene has CDR1 SEHNR and CDR2 FQNEAQ (reference sequence). The CDR3 totals 15 residues. V shed 5 bases and J 9 bases; nucleotides not matched to a gene: 10. In DNA form, the CDR3 reads TGTGCCAGCAGCACCGCTAGCGGGAGTGGTCGTGAGCAGTTCTTC. Translation: CASSTASGSGREQFF.

The gene calls are TRBV6-1 and TRBJ2-2, with TRBD1 matching over 8 bases. This CDR3 is built from 13 residues. V lost 11 bases, J lost 4 bases, and 6 bases stayed unmatched. Germline CDR1 is MNHNS and CDR2 is SASEGT. CDR3 DNA sequence: TGTGCCCAGGGGGACAGGCCCACCGGGGAGCTGTTTTTT. Encoded protein: CAQGDRPTGELFF.

The V and J genes are TRBV4-2 and TRBJ2-7; 7 bases are a match to TRBD2. The CDR3 runs 19 residues. The ends lost 1 base at V and 0 bases at J; junction bases unmatched: 15. CDR1 is LGHNA, CDR2 YNFKEQ, per germline. The CDR3 is CASSQVAGVGVPYSYEQYF. The CDR3 DNA is TGTGCCAGCAGCCAAGTGGCGGGAGTCGGGGTACCCTACTCCTACGAGCAGTACTTC.

This chain uses TRBV9 with TRBJ1-4; no clear D gene. Trimming took 2 bases from V and 5 from J, leaving 7 bases between them. The CDR3 loop spans 13 amino acids. CDR1 is SGDLS, CDR2 YYNGEE, per germline. CDR3 nucleotides: TGTGCCAGCAGCGTCGTTTCGAATGAAAAACTGTTTTTT. The encoded protein is CASSVVSNEKLFF.

The rearrangement uses TRBV2 and TRBJ1-1; weak D call: TRBD1 (6 bases). V was cut by 3 bases and J by 1 base, with 12 bases left in between. Germline V gene sequence: CDR1 SNHLY, CDR2 FYNNEI. The CDR3 sequence is 15 residues long. The CDR3 protein is CASSDQGPPNTEAFF. CDR3 DNA sequence: TGTGCCAGCAGTGACCAGGGGCCTCCGAACACTGAAGCTTTCTTT.

This chain links TRBV10-2 with TRBJ1-3; D gene uncertain. CDR1 is WSHSY and CDR2 is SAAADI in the germline V gene. The CDR3 runs 14 residues. V lost 4 bases and J 0 bases, leaving 7 bases between the germline ends. This chain's CDR3 is CASSVAASGNTIYF. The CDR3 DNA reads TGCGCCAGCAGTGTGGCAGCCTCTGGAAACACCATATATTTT.

J is TRBJ2-7 and V is TRBV4-1, with no clear D. This CDR3 contains 14 residues. The V end lost 0 bases, the J end lost 0 bases, and 6 bases lay between the germline ends. Germline loops: CDR1 MGHRA, CDR2 YSYEKL. The CDR3 bases are TGCGCCAGCAGCCAAGAACAGATCTCCTACGAGCAGTACTTC. Protein product: CASSQEQISYEQYF.

The V and J genes are TRBV6-5 and TRBJ2-7; 10 bases line up with TRBD2. V shed 5 bases and J 3 bases; nucleotides not matched to a gene: 4. Germline CDR1 and CDR2: MNHEY and SVGAGI. This CDR3 contains 14 residues. CDR3 protein: CASSNPSGSYEQYF. The DNA for the CDR3 is TGTGCCAGCAGTAATCCTAGCGGGAGCTACGAGCAGTACTTC.

V and J are TRBV19 and TRBJ2-2; 7 bases map to TRBD1. Germline CDR1 is LNHDA and CDR2 is SQIVND (reference sequence). The CDR3 totals 15 residues. V was pared by 7 bases and J by 5 bases, with 10 bases of the junction left unmatched. The CDR3 nucleotides are TGTGCCAGTACCCCTTGGACAGGCCGGACCGGGGAGCTGTTTTTT. It encodes CASTPWTGRTGELFF. Full variable domain (remainder filled in from reference TRBV19 and TRBJ2-2): DGGITQSPKYLFRKEGQNVTLSCEQNLNHDAMYWYRQDPGQGLRLIYYSQIVNDFQKGDIAEGYSVSREKKESFPLTVTSAQKNPTAFYLCASTPWTGRTGELFFGEGSRLTVL.

This chain connects TRBV6-5 to TRBJ2-3; D gene ambiguous. The CDR3 extends over 12 amino acids. The V gene lost 6 bases and the J gene lost 4 bases, with 8 bases spanning the gap. Germline CDR1 and CDR2: MNHEY and SVGAGI. CDR3 in DNA: TGTGCCAGCAGGAGGACGGCAGATACGCAGTATTTT. It codes for CASRRTADTQYF.

The rearrangement joins TRBV19 to TRBJ2-2; 8 bases align to TRBD1. Germline V gene data show CDR1 as LNHDA and CDR2 as SQIVND (reference sequence). The V gene end was trimmed by 5 bases and the J gene end by 0 bases; junction bases not matched to a gene: 5. This CDR3 contains 16 residues. DNA for the CDR3: TGTGCCAGTAGTTTGGACAGGGCTGCGAACACCGGGGAGCTGTTTTTT. This sequence encodes CASSLDRAANTGELFF.

The chain joins TRBV6-1 to TRBJ1-5; 8 nucleotides agree with TRBD1. Germline trimming cut 7 bases from V and 9 bases from J; bases unmatched to any gene: 11. The CDR3 consists of 14 residues. Germline V CDR1 and CDR2: MNHNS, SASEGT. CDR3 protein: CASIFDRGMLPQHF. The CDR3 region has the DNA TGTGCCAGCATTTTTGACAGGGGAATGTTGCCCCAGCATTTT.

There are a few counts of this clone. This chain uses TRBV28 with TRBJ1-4; D call uncertain. This CDR3 spans 15 amino acids. Germline CDR1 is MDHEN and CDR2 is SYDVKM. V lost 7 bases and J lost 14, with 26 bases in between. The CDR3 nucleotides are TGTGCCAGCATCCCCAGAGCTAGGCCTAGGCAAGATCTGTTTTTT. It is translated as CASIPRARPRQDLFF.

The chain combines TRBV19 with TRBJ2-4; D is uncertain. The germline CDR1 and CDR2 sequences are LNHDA and SQIVND (reference sequence). CDR3 length equals 13 residues. V was trimmed by 6 bases and J by 0 bases, leaving 6 bases between them. CDR3 sequence (DNA): TGTGCCAGTAGAGGGCCAGCCAAAAACATTCAGTACTTC. It specifies CASRGPAKNIQYF.

The chain links TRBV18 to TRBJ2-6, with D tentatively TRBD2 (7 bases). V dropped 0 bases and J dropped 3 bases, with 12 bases sitting between them. CDR3 size: 17 residues. The germline V gene has CDR1 KGHSH and CDR2 LQKENI. In nucleotides, the CDR3 is TGTGCCAGCTCACCACCGGCGGGGGCAGGTGGGGCCAACGTCCTGACTTTC. Protein product: CASSPPAGAGGANVLTF.